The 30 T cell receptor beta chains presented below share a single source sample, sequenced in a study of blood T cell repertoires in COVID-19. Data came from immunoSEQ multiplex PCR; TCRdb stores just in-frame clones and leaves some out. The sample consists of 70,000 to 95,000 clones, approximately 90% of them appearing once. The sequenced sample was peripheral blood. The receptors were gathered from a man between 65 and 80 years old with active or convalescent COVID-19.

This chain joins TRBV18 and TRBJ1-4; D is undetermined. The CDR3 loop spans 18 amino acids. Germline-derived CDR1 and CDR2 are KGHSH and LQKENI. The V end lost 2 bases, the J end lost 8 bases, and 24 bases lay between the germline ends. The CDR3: CASSPFSAGGGRKEKLFF. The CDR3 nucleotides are TGTGCCAGCTCACCATTCTCAGCCGGAGGCGGGCGGAAAGAAAAACTGTTTTTT.

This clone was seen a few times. CDR3 DNA: TGTGCCAGCAGTTCTAGACAGGGTGATTCCTCTATTGATGGCTACACCTTC. Its translation is CASSSRQGDSSIDGYTF. The chain carries TRBV28 and TRBJ1-2, with 7 bases aligning to TRBD1. The CDR3 covers 17 residues. V was pared by 4 bases and J by 6 bases, with 17 bases of the junction left unmatched. CDR1 is MDHEN and CDR2 is SYDVKM in the germline V gene.

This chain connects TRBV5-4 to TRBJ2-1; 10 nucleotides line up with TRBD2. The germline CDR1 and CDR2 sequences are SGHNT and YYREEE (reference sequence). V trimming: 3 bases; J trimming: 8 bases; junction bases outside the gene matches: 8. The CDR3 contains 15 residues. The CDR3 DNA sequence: TGTGCCAGCAGCTCTTCATCTAGCGGGAGTTATGAGCAGTTCTTC. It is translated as CASSSSSSGSYEQFF. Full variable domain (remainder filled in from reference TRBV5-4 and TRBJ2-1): ETGVTQSPTHLIKTRGQQVTLRCSSQSGHNTVSWYQQALGQGPQFIFQYYREEENGRGNFPPRFSGLQFPNYSSELNVNALELDDSALYLCASSSSSSGSYEQFFGPGTRLTVL.

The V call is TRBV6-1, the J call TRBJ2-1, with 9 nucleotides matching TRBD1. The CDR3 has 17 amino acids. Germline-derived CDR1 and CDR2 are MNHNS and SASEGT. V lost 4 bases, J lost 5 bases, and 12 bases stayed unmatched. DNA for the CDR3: TGTGCCAGCAGTGTACCCCTCCGGGACAGGGCCCACAATGAGCAGTTCTTC. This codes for CASSVPLRDRAHNEQFF.

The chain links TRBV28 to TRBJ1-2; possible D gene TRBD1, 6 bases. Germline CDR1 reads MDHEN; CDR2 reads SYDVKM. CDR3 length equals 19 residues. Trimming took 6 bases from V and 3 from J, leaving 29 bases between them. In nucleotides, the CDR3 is TGTGCCAGCAGCAAAGTGCCCCCTTCGACAGGTCCCCGGTACTATGGCTACACCTTC. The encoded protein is CASSKVPPSTGPRYYGYTF.

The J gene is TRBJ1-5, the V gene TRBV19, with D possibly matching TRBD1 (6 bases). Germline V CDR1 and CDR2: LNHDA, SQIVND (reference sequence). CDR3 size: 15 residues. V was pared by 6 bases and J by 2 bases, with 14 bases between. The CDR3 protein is CASRSAGAGNQPQHF. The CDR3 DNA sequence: TGTGCCAGTAGATCAGCAGGGGCAGGCAATCAGCCCCAGCATTTT.

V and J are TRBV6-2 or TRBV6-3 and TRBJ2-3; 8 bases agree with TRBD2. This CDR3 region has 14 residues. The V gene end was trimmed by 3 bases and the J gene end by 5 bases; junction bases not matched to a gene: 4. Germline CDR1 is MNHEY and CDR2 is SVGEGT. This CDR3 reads CASSYGLAGDTQYF. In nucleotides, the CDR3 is TGTGCCAGCAGTTATGGTCTAGCGGGAGATACGCAGTATTTT.

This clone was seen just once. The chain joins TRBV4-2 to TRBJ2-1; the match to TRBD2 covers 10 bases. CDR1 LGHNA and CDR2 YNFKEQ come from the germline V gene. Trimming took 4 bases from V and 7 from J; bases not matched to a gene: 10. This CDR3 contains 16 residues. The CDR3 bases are TGTGCCAGCAGCCGCCGAGCGGGAGGGCCGGGGAATGAGCAGTTCTTC. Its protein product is CASSRRAGGPGNEQFF.

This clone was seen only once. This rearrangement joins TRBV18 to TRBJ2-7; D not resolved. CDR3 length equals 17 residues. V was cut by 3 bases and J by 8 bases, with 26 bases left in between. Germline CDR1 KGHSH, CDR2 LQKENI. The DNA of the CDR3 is TGTGCCAGCTCACCCCCGTTAACGACCTTGGAACTACGCAAGCAGTACTTC. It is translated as CASSPPLTTLELRKQYF.

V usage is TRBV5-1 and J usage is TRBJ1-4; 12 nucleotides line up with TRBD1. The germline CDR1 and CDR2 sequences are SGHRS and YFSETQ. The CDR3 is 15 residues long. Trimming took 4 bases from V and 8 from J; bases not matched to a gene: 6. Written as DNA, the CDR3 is TGCGCCAGCAGCGTGGGGACAGGGGGCGGAGAAAAACTGTTTTTT. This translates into CASSVGTGGGEKLFF.

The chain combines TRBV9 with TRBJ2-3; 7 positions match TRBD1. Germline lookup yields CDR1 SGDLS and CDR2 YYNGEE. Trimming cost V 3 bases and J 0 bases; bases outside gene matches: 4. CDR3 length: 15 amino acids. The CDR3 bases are TGTGCCAGCAGCGCCTCGACAGGGAGCACAGATACGCAGTATTTT. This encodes CASSASTGSTDTQYF.

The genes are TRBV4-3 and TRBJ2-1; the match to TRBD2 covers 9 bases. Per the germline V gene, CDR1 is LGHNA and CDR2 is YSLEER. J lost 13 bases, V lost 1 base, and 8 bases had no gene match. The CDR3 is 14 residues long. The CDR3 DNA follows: TGCGCCAGCAGCCAAGTCGGGCTAGCGGGAATTCAGTTCTTC. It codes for CASSQVGLAGIQFF.

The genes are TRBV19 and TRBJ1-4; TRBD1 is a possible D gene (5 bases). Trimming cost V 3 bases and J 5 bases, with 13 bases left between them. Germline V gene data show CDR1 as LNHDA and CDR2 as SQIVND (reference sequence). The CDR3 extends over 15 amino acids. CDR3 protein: CASSMVAGTNEKLFF. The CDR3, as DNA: TGTGCCAGTAGTATGGTGGCGGGGACGAATGAAAAACTGTTTTTT.

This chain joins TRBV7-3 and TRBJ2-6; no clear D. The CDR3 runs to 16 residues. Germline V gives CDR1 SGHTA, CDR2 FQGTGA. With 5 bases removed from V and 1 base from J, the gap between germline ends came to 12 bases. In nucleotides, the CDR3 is TGTGCCAGCAGCGCCCTTAGCTCGTCTGGGGCCAACGTCCTGACTTTC. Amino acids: CASSALSSSGANVLTF.

Here the CDR3 DNA reads TGTGCCAGCAGCCTTGGGTCCGGAGGACAGCCCCAGCATTTT. This codes for CASSLGSGGQPQHF. The rearrangement links TRBV7-2 to TRBJ1-5, with D unresolved. Germline CDR1 reads SGHTA; CDR2 reads FQGNSA. The CDR3 extends over 14 amino acids. Trimming removed 5 bases at V and 7 bases at J, with 15 bases between. The full variable domain, with the rest looked up from reference TRBV7-2 and TRBJ1-5, is GAGVSQSPSNKVTEKGKDVELRCDPISGHTALYWYRQSLGQGLEFLIYFQGNSAPDKSGLPSDRFSAERTGGSVSTLTIQRTQQEDSAVYLCASSLGSGGQPQHFGDGTRLSIL.

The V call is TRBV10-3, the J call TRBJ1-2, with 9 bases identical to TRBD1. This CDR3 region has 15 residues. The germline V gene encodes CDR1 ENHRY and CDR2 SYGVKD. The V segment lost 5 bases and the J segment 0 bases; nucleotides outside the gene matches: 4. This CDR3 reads CAISHGTGSNYGYTF. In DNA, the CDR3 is TGTGCCATCAGTCACGGGACAGGGTCTAACTATGGCTACACCTTC.

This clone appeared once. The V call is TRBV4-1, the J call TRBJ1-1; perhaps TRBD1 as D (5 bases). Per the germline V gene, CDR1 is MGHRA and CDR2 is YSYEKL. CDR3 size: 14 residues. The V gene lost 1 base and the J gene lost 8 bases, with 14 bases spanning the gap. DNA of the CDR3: TGCGCCAGCAGCCAAGTGTGGGGGGGGGTAGAAGCTTTCTTT. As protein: CASSQVWGGVEAFF.

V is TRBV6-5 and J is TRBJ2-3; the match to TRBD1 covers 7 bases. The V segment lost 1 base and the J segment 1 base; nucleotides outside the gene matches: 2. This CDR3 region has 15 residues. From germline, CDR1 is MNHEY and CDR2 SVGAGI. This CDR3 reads CASSYWDSRTDTQYF. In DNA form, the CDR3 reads TGTGCCAGCAGTTACTGGGACAGCCGCACAGATACGCAGTATTTT.

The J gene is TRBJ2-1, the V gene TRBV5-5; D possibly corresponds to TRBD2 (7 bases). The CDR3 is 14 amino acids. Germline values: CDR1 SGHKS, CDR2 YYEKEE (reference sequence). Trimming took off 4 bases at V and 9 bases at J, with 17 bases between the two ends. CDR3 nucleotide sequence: TGTGCCAGCAGCCCTAGGGGGAGGGATGGTGAGCAGTTCTTC. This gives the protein CASSPRGRDGEQFF.

In DNA form, the CDR3 reads TGTGCCAGCAGTCGAGACATTACCTACGAGCAGTACTTC. Translated: CASSRDITYEQYF. The chain couples TRBV2 to TRBJ2-7; D remains unclear. The V end was cut by 5 bases, the J end by 2 bases, with 10 bases between. The germline gives CDR1 SNHLY, CDR2 FYNNEI. This CDR3 is 13 amino acids long.

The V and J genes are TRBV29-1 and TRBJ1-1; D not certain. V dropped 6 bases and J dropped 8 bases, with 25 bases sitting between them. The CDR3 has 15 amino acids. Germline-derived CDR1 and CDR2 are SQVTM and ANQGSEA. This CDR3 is CSVPQTFVETYEAFF. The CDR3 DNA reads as TGCAGCGTCCCACAGACATTCGTTGAAACTTACGAAGCTTTCTTT.

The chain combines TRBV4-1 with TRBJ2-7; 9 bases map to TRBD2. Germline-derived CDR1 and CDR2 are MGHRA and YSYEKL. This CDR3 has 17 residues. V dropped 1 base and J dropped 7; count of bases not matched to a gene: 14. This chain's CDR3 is CASSQGIPSGVLVEQYF. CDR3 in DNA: TGCGCCAGCAGCCAAGGAATTCCTAGCGGGGTCCTGGTGGAGCAGTACTTC.

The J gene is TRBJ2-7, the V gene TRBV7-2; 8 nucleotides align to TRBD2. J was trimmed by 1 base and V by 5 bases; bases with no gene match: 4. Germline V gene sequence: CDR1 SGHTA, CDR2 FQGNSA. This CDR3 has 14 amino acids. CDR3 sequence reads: CASSLLAGSYEQYF. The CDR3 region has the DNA TGTGCCAGCAGCCTATTAGCGGGATCCTACGAGCAGTACTTC. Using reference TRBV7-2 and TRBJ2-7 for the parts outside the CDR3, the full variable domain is GAGVSQSPSNKVTEKGKDVELRCDPISGHTALYWYRQSLGQGLEFLIYFQGNSAPDKSGLPSDRFSAERTGGSVSTLTIQRTQQEDSAVYLCASSLLAGSYEQYFGPGTRLTVT.

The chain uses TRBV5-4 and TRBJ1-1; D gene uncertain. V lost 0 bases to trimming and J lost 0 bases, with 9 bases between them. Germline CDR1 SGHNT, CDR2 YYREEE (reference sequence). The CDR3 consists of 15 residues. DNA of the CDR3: TGTGCCAGCAGCTTGGAGCAGGCCATGAACACTGAAGCTTTCTTT. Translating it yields CASSLEQAMNTEAFF.

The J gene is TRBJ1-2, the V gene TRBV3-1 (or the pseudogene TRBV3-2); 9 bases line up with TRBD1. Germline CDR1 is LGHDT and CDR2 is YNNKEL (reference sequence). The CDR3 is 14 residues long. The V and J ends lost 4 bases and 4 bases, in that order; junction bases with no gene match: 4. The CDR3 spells CASSRTGGGYGYTF. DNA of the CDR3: TGTGCCAGCAGCCGAACAGGGGGCGGCTATGGCTACACCTTC.

The CDR3 spells CASSLPGYGYTF. The CDR3 nucleotides read TGTGCCAGCAGTCTCCCGGGCTATGGCTACACCTTC. The chain has TRBV6-5 and TRBJ1-2; D remains ambiguous. CDR1 is MNHEY, CDR2 SVGAGI, per germline. Trimming took off 5 bases at V and 4 bases at J, with 8 bases between the two ends. This CDR3 has 12 residues.

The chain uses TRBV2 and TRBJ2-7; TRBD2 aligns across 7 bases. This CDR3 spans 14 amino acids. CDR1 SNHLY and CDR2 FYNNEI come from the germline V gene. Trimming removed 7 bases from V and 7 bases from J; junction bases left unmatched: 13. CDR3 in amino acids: CASTDQRGSSEQYF. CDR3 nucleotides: TGTGCCAGCACCGACCAGCGGGGTTCGTCGGAGCAGTACTTC.

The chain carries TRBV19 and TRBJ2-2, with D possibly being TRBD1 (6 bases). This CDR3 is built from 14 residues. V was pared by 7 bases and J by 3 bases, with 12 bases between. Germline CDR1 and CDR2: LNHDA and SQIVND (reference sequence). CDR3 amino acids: CASNLGQYTGELFF. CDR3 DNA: TGTGCCAGTAACCTTGGACAGTACACCGGGGAGCTGTTTTTT.

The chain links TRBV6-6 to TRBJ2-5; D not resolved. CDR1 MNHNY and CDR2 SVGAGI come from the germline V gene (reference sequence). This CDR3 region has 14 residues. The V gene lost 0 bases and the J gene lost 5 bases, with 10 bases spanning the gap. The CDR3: CASSYSETYETQYF. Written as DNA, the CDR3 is TGTGCCAGCAGTTACTCAGAGACATATGAGACCCAGTACTTC.

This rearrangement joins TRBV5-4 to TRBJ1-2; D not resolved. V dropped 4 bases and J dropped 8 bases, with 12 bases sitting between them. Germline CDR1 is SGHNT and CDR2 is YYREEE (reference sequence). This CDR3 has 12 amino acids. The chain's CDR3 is CASSAVGSGYTF. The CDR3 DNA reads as TGTGCCAGCAGCGCGGTCGGGTCCGGCTACACCTTC.